This T cell receptor (beta chain) was observed in a study of T cell responses to AZD1222 COVID-19 vaccine. Germline V gene data show CDR1 as MDHEN and CDR2 as SYDVKM. J gave up 9 bases and V 6 bases, and 9 bases lay outside the gene matches. The CDR3 is 13 residues long. Sequencing used immunoSEQ multiplex PCR; TCRdb keeps in-frame clones, though not all of them. Seen here are 150,000 to 200,000 clones, 90% to 95% observed once, and the top ten hold 9.2%. V is TRBV28 and J is TRBJ2-5; 8 bases are a match to TRBD2. The input for sequencing was peripheral blood, taken on day 0 of AZD1222 vaccination. The receptor was derived from an adult in good health. CDR3 bases: TGTGCCAGCAGCGGACTCGGACTAGCACCCCAGTACTTC. It yields the protein CASSGLGLAPQYF.